This T cell receptor beta chain originates from a study of T cell responses to AZD1222 COVID-19 vaccine (dated by TCRdb to the early 2020s). A note on the overall study: TCR sequencing covered 233 trial participants: 200 to 210 given two doses of AZD1222 and around 25 given two doses of MenACWY control vaccine. Enrollment into the trials was organized by age into subgroups of 18-55, 56-69 and 70-plus years, and those subgroups contained about 160, 30 and 59 TCR-sequenced participants, respectively. The paper as a whole reports these results and caveats: The 56-69-year group was small, and its depth increase did not reach significance, likely because of low power. Nearly half of unique spike-specific TCRs reportedly recognized epitopes outside regions mutated in the B.1.351 and B.1.1.7 variants. Participants were mostly white British, with more females than males. The authors suggested clonal diversity may have been underestimated. Spike-specific TCR breadth and depth rose significantly after two AZD1222 doses compared with day 0 and with MenACWY recipients. Because no samples from the day 14 peak response were available, repertoires could be characterized only after the peak T cell response. The whole spike protein was spanned by vaccine-associated CD4 TCRs, and dominant responses were seen in regions 160-218 and 743-854. Conclusions about previously exposed vaccinees were limited because only six AZD1222 recipients were SARS-CoV-2 seropositive at baseline.

About this clone itself: Its cognate antigen has yet to be identified. No much larger clonotype is one base removed from it; base qualities were not supplied.

The CDR3 regions of human TCRbeta chains were analyzed by immunosequencing. Under the source paper's analysis protocol: Repertoire TCRs were matched against a reference library of SARS-CoV-2-specific TCRs generated with the MIRA antigen-specificity platform. Breadth meant the fraction of unique TCRs that were SARS-CoV-2-associated, whereas depth meant the fraction of total T cells that were SARS-CoV-2-associated. Using the MIRA data, each spike-specific TCR was mapped to the spike region that the TCR reacts to and placed in a CD4 or CD8 class. Log10-transformed breadth and depth values were compared by one-way ANOVA with Sidak's multiple comparisons tests. TCRdb retrieved this table from immuneACCESS and kept in-frame rearrangements only. Not all clones are present; in checked studies, unresolved V genes account for under half, and no reason is known for the remainder. That table furnishes V, J and clone size, whereas the DNA furnished D and trimming. The sample profile shows about 160,000 clones; 94% of them were found once. Of the sample, 4.5% to 5.5% falls within the top ten clones.

The time point label of this sample denotes: about 28 days (+/-7) after the second vaccine dose. AZD1222 recipients with second doses at about 4 weeks or about 12 weeks were pooled, because spike-specific TCR depth and breadth did not differ between schedules. The vaccinee samples were drawn from two UK trials, COV001 and COV002, one of which was a single-blind randomized controlled phase 2/3 trial testing AZD1222 (ChAdOx1 nCoV-19) in healthy adults. For TCRbeta chain sequencing, PBMC samples from trial participants were taken at day 0 and at day 28 after the second dose. The CDR1 and CDR2 encoded by the germline V gene are SGHAT and FQNNGV. The V and J ends are trimmed by 7 bases and 7 bases, leaving 20 bases between them. The CDR3 measures 16 amino acids from cysteine to phenylalanine. Only the CDR3 region is kept as DNA, spanning 48 bases read in frame from base 1.

The sequence derives from an adult who received the AZD1222 COVID-19 vaccine. The receptor chain draws on TRBV11-2 and TRBJ1-6, with the D gene not clear enough to name. Source: peripheral blood, taken 28 days after the second AZD1222 dose. CDR3 loop: CASIDGVHMGNSPLHF. The DNA is TGTGCCAGCATCGATGGGGTCCACATGGGGAATTCACCCCTCCACTTT. Outside the CDR3, residues come from the reference TRBV11-2 and TRBJ1-6 proteins, so the full variable domain is: EAGVAQSPRYKIIEKRQSVAFWCNPISGHATLYWYQQILGQGPKLLIQFQNNGVVDDSQLPKDRFSAERLKGVDSTLKIQPAKLEDSAVYLCASIDGVHMGNSPLHFGNGTRLTVT.